The sequence of this TCR beta chain was determined in a study of T cell repertoires in cytomegalovirus infection. Study as a whole: Used in the study were CMV epitopes, some recently identified and HLA-C-restricted, others well-studied and HLA-B-restricted.

The CDR3 runs to 14 residues. The germline gives CDR1 SSHAT, CDR2 FNYEAQ (reference sequence). One entry per CDR3 protein results from TCRdb running MiXCR on the reads. The profile shows 700,000 to 950,000 distinct CDR3 sequences, approximately 29% of them singletons. This clonotype was seen more than once but under ten times. Its specificity is unknown. This sample comprised cultured CD8+ T cells from PBMCs, obtained from culture after CMV antigen stimulation. The rearrangement uses TRBV7-7 and TRBJ2-6; a weak D match, TRBD1 (5 bases). The receptor was derived from a human donor in good health (CMV status not recorded). Some clones in this sample may be carry-over from other donors' samples. CDR3 residues: CARGPDSGANVLTF. The CDR3 DNA reads as TGTGCTAGGGGTCCCGACTCTGGGGCCAACGTCCTGACTTTC.